Below, 17 T cell receptor beta chains from the same sample are listed, as sequenced in a study of memory CD4+ T cells and cytomegalovirus serostatus. Single viable CD3+CD4+CD8-CD45RO+ cells were sorted as the memory CD4+ T cells. Only in-frame clones appear in the TCRdb table, and some are missing; sequencing was by immunoSEQ multiplex PCR. This table holds 45,000 to 55,000 clones, just over 75% found once. Sequenced sample: memory CD4+ T cells from blood. These receptors were taken from an adult in good health and CMV-seronegative.

The V gene is TRBV25-1, the J gene TRBJ1-2; 11 nucleotides match TRBD1. CDR1 and CDR2 (germline): MGHDK, SYGVNS. The ends lost 1 base at V and 7 bases at J; junction bases unmatched: 8. CDR3 length equals 16 residues. The CDR3 nucleotides read TGTGCCAGCAGTGAATCCGGCGGACAGGGGGCGAGTGGCTACACCTTC. It codes for CASSESGGQGASGYTF.

Turning to this clone: This same CDR3 is encoded by further DNA sequences in the sample. The V gene is TRBV7-8, the J gene TRBJ2-2; the match to TRBD1 covers 7 bases. The CDR3 is made up of 14 amino acids. The germline V gene has CDR1 SGHVS and CDR2 FQNEAQ. The junction had 2 bases not matched to a gene; V was cut back by 3 bases and J by 4 bases. CDR3 region: CASSFDRVTGELFF. For the CDR3, the DNA is TGTGCCAGCAGCTTCGACAGGGTCACCGGGGAGCTGTTTTTT.

The chain uses TRBV5-8 and TRBJ2-7, with D tentatively TRBD1 (6 bases). Germline V gene sequence: CDR1 SGHTS, CDR2 YDEGEE. The germline V and J ends were trimmed by 2 bases and 2 bases, with 11 bases remaining between them. This CDR3 is built from 14 residues. In DNA form, the CDR3 reads TGTGCCAGCAGCTTAATGGGACATACCTACGAGCAGTACTTC. Translated, it gives CASSLMGHTYEQYF.

The chain uses TRBV7-2 and TRBJ1-4, with 9 positions matching TRBD1. The trim removed 5 bases at V and 8 bases at J, leaving 3 bases unmatched. This CDR3 contains 13 residues. Germline values: CDR1 SGHTA, CDR2 FQGNSA. CDR3 protein: CASSGTGTEKLFF. CDR3 coding DNA: TGTGCCAGCAGCGGGACAGGGACCGAAAAACTGTTTTTT. Variable domain in full (rest from reference TRBV7-2 and TRBJ1-4): GAGVSQSPSNKVTEKGKDVELRCDPISGHTALYWYRQSLGQGLEFLIYFQGNSAPDKSGLPSDRFSAERTGGSVSTLTIQRTQQEDSAVYLCASSGTGTEKLFFGSGTQLSVL.

This chain joins TRBV25-1 and TRBJ2-7; D is possibly TRBD2 (5 bases). This CDR3 is 14 amino acids long. The V and J ends lost 7 bases and 1 base respectively, with 14 bases between them. Per the germline V gene, CDR1 is MGHDK and CDR2 is SYGVNS. In nucleotides, the CDR3 is TGTGCCAGCAAGGGCCGGCCGGGGTCCTACGAGCAGTACTTC. This codes for CASKGRPGSYEQYF.

This chain links TRBV28 with TRBJ2-5; the D is unclear. Trimming removed 5 bases from V and 7 bases from J, with 11 bases in between. Per the germline V gene, CDR1 is MDHEN and CDR2 is SYDVKM. This CDR3 comprises 12 residues. CDR3 DNA: TGTGCCAGCAGTCTACGTGGGTCGACCCAGTACTTC. Its translation is CASSLRGSTQYF.

V and J are TRBV4-3 and TRBJ2-3, with 9 nucleotides matching TRBD1. V shed 0 bases and J 4 bases; nucleotides not matched to a gene: 14. Per the germline V gene, CDR1 is LGHNA and CDR2 is YSLEER. This CDR3 has 19 residues. The CDR3 region is CASSQEPGMGQGAADTQYF. CDR3 bases: TGCGCCAGCAGCCAAGAGCCTGGCATGGGACAGGGTGCGGCAGATACGCAGTATTTT.

The V call is TRBV5-4, the J call TRBJ1-2, with TRBD1 matching 8 bases. Per germline, CDR1 SGHNT and CDR2 YYREEE (reference sequence). The J segment lost 6 bases and the V segment lost 3 bases, leaving 1 base of the junction unmatched. CDR3 size: 12 residues. The CDR3 DNA reads as TGTGCCAGCAGCTGGACAGGGAATGGCTACACCTTC. It translates to CASSWTGNGYTF.

The chain uses TRBV28 and TRBJ1-3; D is undetermined. This CDR3 has 15 amino acids. CDR1 and CDR2 (germline): MDHEN, SYDVKM. The ends were cut back, 1 base at V and 0 bases at J, with 7 bases in the middle. CDR3 DNA: TGTGCCAGCAGTTTATTCGGATTCTCTGGAAACACCATATATTTT. Translating gives CASSLFGFSGNTIYF.

V gene TRBV29-1 combines with J gene TRBJ1-2; the match to TRBD1 covers 9 bases. CDR3 length: 12 residues. Germline lookup yields CDR1 SQVTM and CDR2 ANQGSEA. V dropped 6 bases and J dropped 6; count of bases not matched to a gene: 5. CDR3 sequence (DNA): TGCAGCGTCACAGGGGGCACGGATGGCTACACCTTC. It encodes CSVTGGTDGYTF.

Points on this clone: Distinct nucleotide sequences in the sample also encode this CDR3. This chain connects TRBV18 to TRBJ2-7, with a weak D call TRBD1 (5 bases). The CDR3 length is 14 residues. Trimming cost V 1 base and J 2 bases, with 9 bases left between them. Germline V gene sequence: CDR1 KGHSH, CDR2 LQKENI. The CDR3 DNA reads as TGTGCCAGCTCACCACGGCAGGGAACCTACGAGCAGTACTTC. This gives the protein CASSPRQGTYEQYF.

This chain uses TRBV6-1 with TRBJ2-7, with no clear D. Trimming left V 2 bases short and J 5 bases short, with 7 bases between. CDR1 and CDR2 from the germline V gene are MNHNS and SASEGT. The CDR3 sequence is 12 residues long. In DNA, the CDR3 is TGTGCCAGCAGTGAACTGAGAAACGAGCAGTACTTC. Translated: CASSELRNEQYF.

The chain has TRBV7-2 and TRBJ1-1; D is undetermined. Trimming removed 2 bases from V and 3 bases from J, with 7 bases in between. There are 13 residues in the CDR3. Germline V CDR1 and CDR2: SGHTA, FQGNSA. Here the CDR3 DNA reads TGTGCCAGCAGCTTATCTACCCACACTGAAGCTTTCTTT. It translates to CASSLSTHTEAFF.

This chain links TRBV7-3 with TRBJ2-2; 7 bases line up with TRBD2. V trimming: 4 bases; J trimming: 0 bases; junction bases outside the gene matches: 11. Germline V gene data show CDR1 as SGHTA and CDR2 as FQGTGA. The CDR3 length is 18 residues. CDR3 sequence (DNA): TGTGCCAGCAGCTCGTCCAGAGCTAGCGGCGCGAACACCGGGGAGCTGTTTTTT. It encodes CASSSSRASGANTGELFF.

This chain connects TRBV4-3 to TRBJ2-1; D may match TRBD1 or TRBD2 (5 bases each). This CDR3 region has 15 residues. From germline, CDR1 is LGHNA and CDR2 YSLEER. With 4 bases removed from V and 0 bases from J, the gap between germline ends came to 10 bases. This CDR3 reads CASSRTGPSYNEQFF. The CDR3, as DNA: TGCGCCAGCAGCCGAACGGGACCCTCCTACAATGAGCAGTTCTTC.

The chain employs TRBV28 and TRBJ2-7, with 9 bases fitting TRBD1. There are 13 residues in the CDR3. Losses at the gene ends were 6 bases for V and 4 bases for J; bases not matched to a gene: 4. From germline, CDR1 is MDHEN and CDR2 SYDVKM. The CDR3 coding sequence is TGTGCCAGCAGCTTGACAGGGGGTTACGAGCAGTACTTC. The encoded protein is CASSLTGGYEQYF.

This sequence joins TRBV7-2 and TRBJ1-5; no firm D call. This CDR3 spans 12 amino acids. Germline-derived CDR1 and CDR2 are SGHTA and FQGNSA. V dropped 3 bases and J dropped 8 bases, with 8 bases sitting between them. The CDR3 region has the DNA TGTGCCAGCAGCTTGTACCCGGAGCCCCAGCATTTT. Translation: CASSLYPEPQHF.